One sample yielded the 22 T cell receptor beta chains listed below, sequenced in a study of blood T cells in healthy people across ages. A J-beta primer mix and a sample-barcoded 5' primer were used in a second PCR of about 6 to 12 cycles. TCRdb fed the 5' RACE reads into MiXCR, producing one record per CDR3 protein. The sample yields around 1,000,000 distinct CDR3 sequences, approximately 25% seen once. This sample was shared with a second study, whose subject was T cells of mothers and their children.

The specimen was blood. The receptors were gathered from a girl aged 2-9 years in good health.

In this sample, this clonotype turned up a few times. The chain employs TRBV20-1 and TRBJ2-7; 10 bases match TRBD1. CDR3 length equals 14 residues. Per germline, CDR1 DFQATT and CDR2 SNEGSKA (reference sequence). The V gene end was trimmed by 6 bases and the J gene end by 6 bases; junction bases not matched to a gene: 11. The CDR3 is CSATARDRGTEQYF. Here the CDR3 DNA reads TGCAGTGCGACCGCACGGGACAGGGGAACCGAGCAGTACTTC.

This clonotype has more than one count but fewer than ten. This sequence joins TRBV5-1 and TRBJ1-1; D is possibly TRBD1 (5 bases). The length of the CDR3 is 12 residues. V was trimmed by 0 bases and J by 10 bases, leaving 10 bases between them. From germline, CDR1 is SGHRS and CDR2 YFSETQ. The CDR3 region has the DNA TGCGCCAGCAGCTTGGGAACAGGCTCAGCTTTCTTT. Its protein is CASSLGTGSAFF.

V gene TRBV12-3 or TRBV12-4 combines with J gene TRBJ2-6, with D maybe TRBD2 (5 bases). The CDR3 extends over 17 amino acids. V lost 3 bases and J 2 bases, leaving 14 bases between the germline ends. CDR3 nucleotides: TGTGCCAGCAGTTTCACTGATCCGGGGACTGGGGCCAACGTCCTGACTTTC. Translation gives CASSFTDPGTGANVLTF.

This chain joins TRBV12-5 and TRBJ2-5; unclear D gene. This CDR3 region has 15 residues. Germline loops: CDR1 LGHNT, CDR2 FRNRAP. Trimming removed 5 bases at V and 0 bases at J, with 13 bases between. The CDR3 loop is CASGPGGSYQETQYF. The CDR3 nucleotides are TGTGCTAGTGGTCCAGGTGGTTCCTACCAAGAGACCCAGTACTTC.

The chain combines TRBV28 with TRBJ1-4; D not certain. Trimming removed 3 bases from V and 11 bases from J, with 16 bases in between. The CDR3 contains 14 residues. Per the germline V gene, CDR1 is MDHEN and CDR2 is SYDVKM. The CDR3 loop is CASSLGGSRRKLFF. The DNA of the CDR3 is TGTGCCAGCAGTTTGGGAGGTAGTCGTCGGAAACTGTTTTTT.

The V and J genes are TRBV29-1 and TRBJ2-7; D ambiguous. Trimming pared 4 bases from V and 4 bases from J, leaving 14 bases between. Germline CDR1 is SQVTM and CDR2 is ANQGSEA. The CDR3 is 13 residues long. CDR3 protein: CSVVGPMGYEQYF. The CDR3 bases are TGCAGCGTTGTAGGGCCTATGGGGTACGAGCAGTACTTC.

This chain uses TRBV7-3 with TRBJ2-1; D is uncertain. Trimming left V 4 bases short and J 8 bases short, with 12 bases between. The germline V gene encodes CDR1 SGHTA and CDR2 FQGTGA. The CDR3 loop spans 13 amino acids. The CDR3: CASSSSGSYEQFF. CDR3 DNA sequence: TGTGCCAGCAGCTCCAGTGGAAGCTATGAGCAGTTCTTC.

This clonotype has a handful of counts. V gene TRBV10-3 combines with J gene TRBJ2-3, with 7 bases that match TRBD1. V shed 3 bases, J shed 2 bases, and the junction held 5 bases outside the gene matches. CDR1 ENHRY and CDR2 SYGVKD come from the germline V gene. This CDR3 has 15 residues. The CDR3 is CAISEWDSPTDTQYF. The CDR3 nucleotides read TGTGCCATCAGTGAATGGGACAGCCCCACAGATACGCAGTATTTT.

The V gene is TRBV12-3 or TRBV12-4, the J gene TRBJ2-5; D not resolved. The CDR3 has 15 residues. V gave up 2 bases and J gave up 2 bases, with 12 bases separating them. CDR3 nucleotides: TGTGCCAGCAGTTTACACCCTACGGATCAAGAGACCCAGTACTTC. This gives the protein CASSLHPTDQETQYF.

V and J are TRBV29-1 and TRBJ2-3; possibly TRBD1 for D (6 bases). The length of the CDR3 is 16 residues. Germline V gene lookup returns CDR1 SQVTM and CDR2 ANQGSEA. The germline V and J ends were trimmed by 1 base and 4 bases, with 18 bases remaining between them. The CDR3 spells CSVEGADRTVPDTQYF. The CDR3 coding sequence is TGCAGCGTTGAAGGGGCCGACAGGACCGTCCCAGATACGCAGTATTTT.

V usage is TRBV7-8 and J usage is TRBJ2-5; TRBD2 agrees at 10 bases. The last part of the DNA fits TRBJ2-7 better; the J call may be wrong. Germline V gene lookup returns CDR1 SGHVS and CDR2 FQNEAQ. The CDR3 sequence is 17 residues long. The CDR3 loop is CASSLARLAGVAYEQYF. Written as DNA, the CDR3 is TGTGCCAGCAGCTTAGCTCGCCTAGCGGGAGTAGCCTACGAGCAGTACTTC.

This clonotype was seen a few times. This chain links TRBV7-8 with TRBJ2-1; D not certain. Trimming shortened V by 2 bases and J by 9 bases, and 17 bases separated the two germline ends. The CDR3 is 15 residues long. The germline V gene has CDR1 SGHVS and CDR2 FQNEAQ. The CDR3 nucleotides are TGTGCCAGCAGCTTACAGCCAGGCTATTGGGGTGAGCAGTTCTTC. The encoded protein is CASSLQPGYWGEQFF.

The V gene is TRBV7-3, the J gene TRBJ2-5; 9 bases are a match to TRBD2. The J call may not be correct, given that the DNA end is closer to TRBJ2-1. There are 15 residues in the CDR3. Looked up from germline, CDR1 is SGHTA and CDR2 is FQGTGA. CDR3 DNA sequence: TGTGCCAGCAGCTCTCGGGGTAGCGGGAGTAATGAGCAGTTCTTC. Translated, it gives CASSSRGSGSNEQFF.

The table lists this clonotype with a few counts. V gene TRBV7-9 combines with J gene TRBJ2-2, with D maybe TRBD2 (6 bases). Trimming pared 5 bases from V and 1 base from J, leaving 11 bases between. The CDR3 totals 15 residues. Germline values: CDR1 SEHNR, CDR2 FQNEAQ (reference sequence). CDR3 region: CASSRDSRNTGELFF. In DNA form, the CDR3 reads TGTGCCAGCAGCCGGGACTCCCGGAACACCGGGGAGCTGTTTTTT. The full variable domain, completed using reference TRBV7-9 and TRBJ2-2, is DTGVSQNPRHKITKRGQNVTFRCDPISEHNRLYWYRQTLGQGPEFLTYFQNEAQLEKSRLLSDRFSAERPKGSFSTLEIQRTEQGDSAMYLCASSRDSRNTGELFFGEGSRLTVL.

J is TRBJ2-2 and V is TRBV28, with D perhaps matching TRBD2 (6 bases). The length of the CDR3 is 14 residues. The V gene's germline CDR1 is MDHEN and CDR2 SYDVKM. Trimming left V 8 bases short and J 3 bases short, with 13 bases between. The CDR3, as DNA: TGTGCCAGCGGGAGGCGTTGGGACACCGGGGAGCTGTTTTTT. It encodes CASGRRWDTGELFF.

The chain carries TRBV4-2 and TRBJ1-2; D gene ambiguous. The CDR3 is made up of 12 amino acids. Germline values: CDR1 LGHNA, CDR2 YNFKEQ. Deletions cut 4 bases from V and 5 bases from J, with 8 bases between. DNA for the CDR3: TGTGCCAGCAGCCTTCGAGAGTATGGCTACACCTTC. This translates into CASSLREYGYTF.

This clonotype was detected only a few times. The chain has TRBV6-1 and TRBJ1-6; 9 bases agree with TRBD1. The V and J ends lost 3 bases and 0 bases, in that order; junction bases with no gene match: 3. The germline CDR1 and CDR2 sequences are MNHNS and SASEGT. The CDR3 contains 17 residues. The CDR3 DNA is TGTGCCAGCAGTGAGGGGACAGGGTTCTCCTATAATTCACCCCTCCACTTT. This translates into CASSEGTGFSYNSPLHF.

This clonotype was seen only a few times. DNA for the CDR3: TGCAGTGCTAGGAATTCGGGCGGAAACACCATATATTTT. Translation gives CSARNSGGNTIYF. V usage is TRBV20-1 and J usage is TRBJ1-3; D remains unclear. V shed 3 bases and J shed 4 bases, with 10 bases lying between them. This CDR3 has 13 residues. CDR1 and CDR2 from the germline V gene are DFQATT and SNEGSKA (reference sequence).

This clonotype showed up just a few times. The chain joins TRBV29-1 to TRBJ2-5; 14 bases are shared with TRBD2. V shed 5 bases, J shed 3 bases, and the junction held 5 bases outside the gene matches. The CDR3 totals 15 residues. CDR1 SQVTM and CDR2 ANQGSEA come from the germline V gene. CDR3 amino acids: CSVLGLAGGEETQYF. In DNA form, the CDR3 reads TGCAGCGTTTTAGGACTAGCGGGGGGCGAAGAGACCCAGTACTTC.

In this sample, this clonotype turned up a few times. This chain links TRBV5-6 with TRBJ2-1; D possibly matches TRBD1 or TRBD2 (5 bases each). Trimming shortened V by 7 bases and J by 10 bases, and 18 bases separated the two germline ends. Germline values: CDR1 SGHDT, CDR2 YYEEEE. The CDR3 extends over 13 amino acids. The CDR3 sequence: CASGVYRGAEQFF. In DNA form, the CDR3 reads TGTGCCAGCGGGGTTTATCGGGGCGCGGAGCAGTTCTTC.

V gene TRBV29-1 combines with J gene TRBJ2-4, with 9 bases aligning to TRBD2. This CDR3 spans 17 amino acids. The ends lost 7 bases at V and 0 bases at J; junction bases unmatched: 13. Germline V lookup: CDR1 SQVTM, CDR2 ANQGSEA. CDR3 coding DNA: TGCAGCGCCGCTCCCAGCGGGAGGCTTATAGCCAAAAACATTCAGTACTTC. It specifies CSAAPSGRLIAKNIQYF.

This clonotype was observed a handful of times. The CDR3 does not close with the conserved phenylalanine or tryptophan, likely indicating a read error. This rearrangement joins TRBV6-5 to TRBJ1-2, with D possibly matching TRBD1 (6 bases). This CDR3 has 16 residues. Germline lookup yields CDR1 MNHEY and CDR2 SVGAGI. Trimming took 0 bases from V and 7 from J, leaving 18 bases between them. The CDR3 region has the DNA TGTGCCAGCAGTTACTCAAATAGCAGGGGAAGGGGTGGCTACACCCTC. Translating gives CASSYSNSRGRGGYTL.